Listed here is a single T cell receptor (beta chain). This record comes from a study of blood T cell repertoires in COVID-19. Study at large: Samples of COVID-19 (acute and convalescent) were obtained from the United States, Italy and Spain. From T cells, B-cell-depleted T cells, or PBMCs came the material, which was cDNA or gDNA.

In the original processing: The assay estimated nucleated cells by amplifying reference gene primers. This table comes from immunoSEQ multiplex PCR, and its TCRdb copy is limited to in-frame clones, with some not included. D and trimming come from the DNA, and the V and J calls and clone size come from that table. The data show approximately 100,000 clones, around 83% seen once. The germline CDR1 and CDR2 sequences are SGHTA and FQGTGA. The junction had 3 bases not matched to a gene; V was cut back by 5 bases and J by 3 bases. CDR3 length: 14 residues. The material sequenced was peripheral blood. This sequence joins TRBV7-3 and TRBJ2-1; 8 nucleotides match TRBD1. The sequence was collected from a woman older than 75 with active or convalescent COVID-19. CDR3 sequence: CASSAGTGYNEQFF. The CDR3, as DNA: TGTGCCAGCAGCGCCGGGACAGGCTACAATGAGCAGTTCTTC.